The 14 T cell receptor beta chains below come from one sample, sequenced in a study of cytomegalovirus exposure and HLA in healthy donors. It was with 60 Vbeta and 13 Jbeta primers that the PCR ran. Clones were read by immunoSEQ multiplex PCR, and TCRdb kept only the in-frame ones, dropping some. The table includes some 190,000 clones, around 80% detected once. The specimen sequenced was PBMCs. The receptor set was obtained from a man aged 40-50 years in good health and CMV-seronegative.

V is TRBV27 and J is TRBJ2-3; 7 bases align to TRBD2. Trimming took 5 bases from V and 2 from J; bases not matched to a gene: 7. This CDR3 spans 15 amino acids. Germline-derived CDR1 and CDR2 are MNHEY and SMNVEV (reference sequence). The CDR3: CASSRRDYPTDTQYF. CDR3 sequence (DNA): TGTGCCAGCAGTCGACGGGACTACCCCACAGATACGCAGTATTTT.

The genes are TRBV11-2 and TRBJ1-1; no definite D call. CDR1 is SGHAT, CDR2 FQNNGV, per germline. The CDR3 is 17 residues long. Trimming took off 0 bases at V and 0 bases at J, with 14 bases between the two ends. CDR3 in DNA: TGTGCCAGCAGCTTAGATCTCGCGCAGGCAGTGAACACTGAAGCTTTCTTT. Protein: CASSLDLAQAVNTEAFF.

There are a few counts of this clone. J is TRBJ1-5 and V is TRBV27; a possible D gene is TRBD1 (6 bases). V was shortened by 3 bases and J by 7 bases, with 10 bases between the two germline ends. Germline CDR1 reads MNHEY; CDR2 reads SMNVEV (reference sequence). The CDR3 has 13 amino acids. CDR3 coding DNA: TGTGCCAGCAGTTTGGCAGGGGTCCAGCCCCAGCATTTT. As protein: CASSLAGVQPQHF.

The chain uses TRBV9 and TRBJ1-1; the D gene is possibly TRBD1 (5 bases). Trimming took off 1 base at V and 1 base at J, with 11 bases between the two ends. Germline V gene lookup returns CDR1 SGDLS and CDR2 YYNGEE. The CDR3 has 15 residues. CDR3 nucleotide sequence: TGTGCCAGCAGCGTATGGTCGGGGGGGAACACTGAAGCTTTCTTT. Translation: CASSVWSGGNTEAFF.

This clone was observed a handful of times. This sequence joins TRBV29-1 and TRBJ1-2; D is uncertain. CDR3 length equals 12 residues. Germline V gene lookup returns CDR1 SQVTM and CDR2 ANQGSEA. V lost 4 bases and J lost 4, with 10 bases in between. The CDR3 sequence is CSVGKQLYGYTF. The CDR3 DNA is TGCAGCGTTGGTAAACAGCTCTATGGCTACACCTTC.

V and J are TRBV11-3 and TRBJ1-4, with D unresolved. The germline gives CDR1 SGHNT, CDR2 YENEEA. Trimming cost V 4 bases and J 3 bases, with 9 bases left between them. This CDR3 is built from 14 residues. CDR3 nucleotide sequence: TGTGCCAGCAGCTCTCACAGTTCTAATGAAAAACTGTTTTTT. Its protein product is CASSSHSSNEKLFF.

The chain links TRBV5-1 to TRBJ2-7; D call uncertain. Germline V gene sequence: CDR1 SGHRS, CDR2 YFSETQ. Trimming took off 0 bases at V and 2 bases at J, with 9 bases between the two ends. This CDR3 has 14 residues. The CDR3 coding sequence is TGCGCCAGCAGCTTGGCCTTCCAGGCCTACGAGCAGTACTTC. Its protein is CASSLAFQAYEQYF.

J is TRBJ2-2 and V is TRBV9; the match to TRBD2 covers 9 bases. This CDR3 is 17 amino acids long. The germline V gene encodes CDR1 SGDLS and CDR2 YYNGEE. After removal of 1 base from V and 5 bases from J, the junction contained 9 bases not matched to a gene. CDR3 DNA sequence: TGTGCCAGCAGCGTACATGGTCGGACTAGCGTAACCGGGGAGCTGTTTTTT. It translates to CASSVHGRTSVTGELFF.

The V and J genes are TRBV6-6 and TRBJ2-3; a possible D gene is TRBD2 (6 bases). The germline V gene encodes CDR1 MNHNY and CDR2 SVGAGI (reference sequence). The CDR3 has 12 amino acids. Trimming pared 6 bases from V and 4 bases from J, leaving 8 bases between. CDR3 region: CASSPGADTQYF. The CDR3 DNA follows: TGTGCCAGCAGCCCGGGGGCAGATACGCAGTATTTT.

The CDR3: CASSTDRGLYNEQFF. The CDR3 nucleotides read TGTGCCAGCAGTACCGACAGGGGGCTCTACAATGAGCAGTTCTTC. The V and J genes are TRBV6-5 and TRBJ2-1; 10 nucleotides line up with TRBD1. This CDR3 has 15 residues. Germline loops: CDR1 MNHEY, CDR2 SVGAGI. The V segment lost 5 bases and the J segment 3 bases; nucleotides outside the gene matches: 4.

V usage is TRBV7-2 and J usage is TRBJ2-7; possible D gene TRBD1, 5 bases. CDR1 is SGHTA, CDR2 FQGNSA, per germline. V was cut by 6 bases and J by 2 bases, with 14 bases left in between. The CDR3 has 14 residues. Here the CDR3 reads CASRGSDKPYEQYF. The CDR3 DNA sequence: TGTGCCAGCAGAGGGTCGGACAAACCCTACGAGCAGTACTTC.

The rearrangement uses TRBV6-5 and TRBJ2-2, with TRBD1 matching 8 bases. This CDR3 has 15 amino acids. The J segment lost 5 bases and the V segment lost 6 bases, leaving 8 bases of the junction unmatched. The germline V gene encodes CDR1 MNHEY and CDR2 SVGAGI. The CDR3 nucleotides read TGTGCCAGCAGGGAACGGACAGGGAGGACCGGGGAGCTGTTTTTT. Translating gives CASRERTGRTGELFF.

This chain links TRBV7-2 with TRBJ2-5; a possible D gene is TRBD1 (6 bases). Germline CDR1 SGHTA, CDR2 FQGNSA. CDR3 length: 14 residues. V lost 2 bases and J lost 0, with 7 bases in between. The CDR3 reads CASSLYRDQETQYF. For the CDR3, the DNA is TGTGCCAGCAGCTTATACAGGGACCAAGAGACCCAGTACTTC.

The chain couples TRBV27 to TRBJ1-2; tentatively, D is TRBD1 (6 bases). There are 13 residues in the CDR3. The V and J ends lost 4 bases and 2 bases respectively, with 8 bases between them. The germline CDR1 and CDR2 sequences are MNHEY and SMNVEV (reference sequence). CDR3 nucleotide sequence: TGTGCCAGCAGTTACAGGGAGAACTATGGCTACACCTTC. It translates to CASSYRENYGYTF.